This T cell receptor beta chain was found in a study of T cells after yellow fever vaccination. Trimming pared 0 bases from V and 5 bases from J, leaving 11 bases between. Germline-derived CDR1 and CDR2 are SGDLS and YYNGEE. This CDR3 is built from 14 residues. This clonotype was counted at least ten times. Via MiXCR, TCRdb re-called the 5' RACE reads, giving one row per CDR3 protein. The sample records fewer than 350,000 distinct CDR3 sequences, roughly 4% being singletons. The chain combines TRBV9 with TRBJ2-5; D is uncertain. The TCR sequence derives from a man between 18 and 29 years old who received the YFV17D yellow fever vaccine. This material consisted of PBMCs, taken on the day of the yellow fever booster vaccination. The CDR3 protein is CASSVAGSIETQYF. The DNA for the CDR3 is TGTGCCAGCAGCGTAGCTGGTAGCATCGAGACCCAGTACTTC.